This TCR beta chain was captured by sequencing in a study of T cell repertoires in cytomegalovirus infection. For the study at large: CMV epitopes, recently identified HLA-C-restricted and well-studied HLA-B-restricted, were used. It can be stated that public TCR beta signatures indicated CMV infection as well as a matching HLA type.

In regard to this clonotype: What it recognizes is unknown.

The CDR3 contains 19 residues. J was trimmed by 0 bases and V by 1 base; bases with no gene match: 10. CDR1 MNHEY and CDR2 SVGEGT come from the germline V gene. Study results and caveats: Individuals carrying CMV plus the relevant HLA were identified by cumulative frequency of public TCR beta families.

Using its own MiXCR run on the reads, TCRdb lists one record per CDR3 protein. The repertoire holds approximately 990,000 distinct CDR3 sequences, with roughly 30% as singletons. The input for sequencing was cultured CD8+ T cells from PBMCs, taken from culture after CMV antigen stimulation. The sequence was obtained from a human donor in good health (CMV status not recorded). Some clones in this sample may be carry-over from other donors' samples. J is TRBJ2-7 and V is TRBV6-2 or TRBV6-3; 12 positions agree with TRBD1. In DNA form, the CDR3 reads TGTGCCAGCAGTTACTTCCCGGGACAGGGGGCGATAAGCTCCTACGAGCAGTACTTC. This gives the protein CASSYFPGQGAISSYEQYF.